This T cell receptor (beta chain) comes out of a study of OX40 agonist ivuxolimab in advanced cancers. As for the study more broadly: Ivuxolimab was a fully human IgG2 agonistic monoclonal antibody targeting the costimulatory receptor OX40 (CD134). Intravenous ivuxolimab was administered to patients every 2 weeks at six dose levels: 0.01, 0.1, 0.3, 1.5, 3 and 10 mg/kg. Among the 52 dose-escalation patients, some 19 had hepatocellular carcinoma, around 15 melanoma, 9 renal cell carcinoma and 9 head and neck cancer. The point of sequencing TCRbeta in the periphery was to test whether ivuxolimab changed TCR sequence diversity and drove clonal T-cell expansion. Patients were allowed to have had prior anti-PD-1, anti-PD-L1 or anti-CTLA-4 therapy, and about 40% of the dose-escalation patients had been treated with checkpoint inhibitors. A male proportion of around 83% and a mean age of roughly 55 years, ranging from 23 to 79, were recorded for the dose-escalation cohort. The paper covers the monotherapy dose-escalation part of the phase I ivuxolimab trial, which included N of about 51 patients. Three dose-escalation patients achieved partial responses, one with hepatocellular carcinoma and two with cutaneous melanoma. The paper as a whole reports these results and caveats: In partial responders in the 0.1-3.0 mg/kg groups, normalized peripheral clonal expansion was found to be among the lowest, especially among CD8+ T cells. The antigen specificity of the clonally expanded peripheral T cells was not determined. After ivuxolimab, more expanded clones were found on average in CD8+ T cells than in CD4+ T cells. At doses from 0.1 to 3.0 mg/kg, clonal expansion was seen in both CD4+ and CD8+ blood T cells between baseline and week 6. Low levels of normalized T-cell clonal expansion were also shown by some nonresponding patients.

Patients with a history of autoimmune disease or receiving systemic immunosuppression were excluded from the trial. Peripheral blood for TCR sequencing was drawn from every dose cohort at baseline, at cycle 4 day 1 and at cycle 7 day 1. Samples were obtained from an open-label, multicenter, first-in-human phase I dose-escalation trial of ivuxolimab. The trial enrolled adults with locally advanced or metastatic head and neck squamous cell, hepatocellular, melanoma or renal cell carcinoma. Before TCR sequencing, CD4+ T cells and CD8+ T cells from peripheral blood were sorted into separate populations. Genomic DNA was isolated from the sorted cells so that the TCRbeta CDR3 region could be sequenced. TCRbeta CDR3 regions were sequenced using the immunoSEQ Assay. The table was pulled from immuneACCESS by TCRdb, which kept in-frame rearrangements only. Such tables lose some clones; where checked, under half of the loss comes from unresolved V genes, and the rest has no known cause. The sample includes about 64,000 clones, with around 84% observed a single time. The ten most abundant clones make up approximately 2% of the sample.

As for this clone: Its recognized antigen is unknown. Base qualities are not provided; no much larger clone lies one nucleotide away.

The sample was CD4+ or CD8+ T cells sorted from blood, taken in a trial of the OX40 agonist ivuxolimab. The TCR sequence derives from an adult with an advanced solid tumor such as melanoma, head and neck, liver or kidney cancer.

The CDR3 is CAISRDSTDTQYF. The DNA reads as follows: TGTGCCATCAGTAGGGACAGCACAGATACGCAGTATTTT. The chain is encoded by TRBV10-3 joined to TRBJ2-3; the D call is possibly TRBD1 or TRBD2, each sharing 5 bases. There are 13 amino acids in the CDR3, from cysteine to phenylalanine inclusive. The CDR3 DNA has 39 bases and is translated from base 1. Reading the germline V gene gives CDR1 ENHRY and CDR2 SYGVKD. V is shortened by 5 bases, J by 0 bases, and the region joining them spans 6 bases.